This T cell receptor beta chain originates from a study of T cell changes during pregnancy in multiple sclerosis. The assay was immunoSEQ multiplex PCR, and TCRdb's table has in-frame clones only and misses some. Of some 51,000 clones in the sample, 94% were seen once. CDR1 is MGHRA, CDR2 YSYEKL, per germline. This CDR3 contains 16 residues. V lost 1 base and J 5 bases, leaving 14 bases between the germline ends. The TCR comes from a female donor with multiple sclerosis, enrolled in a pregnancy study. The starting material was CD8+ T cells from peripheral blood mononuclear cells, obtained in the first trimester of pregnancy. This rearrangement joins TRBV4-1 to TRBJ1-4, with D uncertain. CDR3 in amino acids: CASSQGEWQVNEKLFF. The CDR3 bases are TGCGCCAGCAGCCAAGGTGAATGGCAGGTGAATGAAAAACTGTTTTTT.